This is a list of T cell receptor beta chains from one sample in a study of beta chain features in type 1 diabetes. The method was immunoSEQ multiplex PCR; TCRdb's version includes in-frame clones alone and lacks a portion of them. The sample holds roughly 180,000 clones, roughly 7.1% seen once. The sample was central memory CD4+ T cells from blood. The receptors come from a woman in her 40s with type 1 diabetes. The CDR3 runs from the conserved cysteine through the conserved F or W. D genes are given only for firm matches. Size tells how often a clone was seen (once, few, many) or the class of an expanded clone, and some rows leave it out.

cdr3_nt cdr3_aa clone_size j_call v_call d_call
TGTGCCAGCAGTCACAGGACAGGGGCGGATACGCAGTATTTT CASSHRTGADTQYF many TRBJ2-3 TRBV2 TRBD1
TGCGCCAGCAGCCAAACGGACAGGGGAATAGGGGGCTACACCTTC CASSQTDRGIGGYTF . TRBJ1-2 TRBV4-3 TRBD1
TGTGCCAGCAGCTTGGGGGGCTGGGGTTCGGGCACTGAAGCTTTCTTT CASSLGGWGSGTEAFF few TRBJ1-1 TRBV5-6 .
TGTGCCAGCAGCGCGACGGGGATTAATGAAAAACTGTTTTTT CASSATGINEKLFF few TRBJ1-4 TRBV9 .
TGTGCCAGCAGTTTGGCGGGGCCCAAAAACATTCAGTACTTC CASSLAGPKNIQYF few TRBJ2-4 TRBV27 .
TGCAGCGTCTTCGGGACACCCAACTCTGGAAACACCATATATTTT CSVFGTPNSGNTIYF few TRBJ1-3 TRBV29-1 .
TGTGCCAGCAGCCGGGGAGGGGGCCAAGAGACCCAGTACTTC CASSRGGGQETQYF . TRBJ2-5 TRBV7-9 .
TGTGCCAGCAGCCCAGGGTATGGCTATGGCTACACCTTC CASSPGYGYGYTF . TRBJ1-2 TRBV7-2 .
TGTGCCAGCTCACCCGGGGATACAGCGTACCAAGAGACCCAGTACTTC CASSPGDTAYQETQYF . TRBJ2-5 TRBV18 .
TGTGCCTGGAGTAAGGGGGCCGGATACGAGCAGTACTTC CAWSKGAGYEQYF few TRBJ2-7 TRBV30 TRBD1
TGCAGCGTTGGGGAGGGCAATCAGCCCCAGCATTTT CSVGEGNQPQHF . TRBJ1-5 TRBV29-1 .
TGTGCCAACACTATCGGAGGCGAGCAGTTCTTC CANTIGGEQFF many TRBJ2-1 TRBV19 .
TGTGCCAGCAGCCCCGACAGGGGGAAGCTGTTTTTT CASSPDRGKLFF few TRBJ2-2 TRBV11-2 TRBD1
TGTGCCAGCAGTACTTCCTACAATGAGCAGTTCTTC CASSTSYNEQFF . TRBJ2-1 TRBV27 .
TGTGCCAGCAGCTTAAGCCGGGACACAGGTCGCACTGAAGCTTTCTTT CASSLSRDTGRTEAFF few TRBJ1-1 TRBV7-2 .
TGTGCCAGCAGCTTATTACGGACAGGGGCAGTCGATGAGCAGTTCTTC CASSLLRTGAVDEQFF . TRBJ2-1 TRBV7-2 TRBD1
TGTGCCAGCCGGGATTCCGGGGAGCTGTTTTTT CASRDSGELFF few TRBJ2-2 TRBV11-1 .
TGTGCCAGCAGCTGGGGACAGGAGAAGTTCTTC CASSWGQEKFF few TRBJ2-1 TRBV5-6 TRBD1
TGTGCCAGCAGCTCACAGGGGGACCGGGGCACCGGGGAGCTGTTTTTT CASSSQGDRGTGELFF . TRBJ2-2 TRBV7-3 TRBD1
TGTGCCGTCTGGGGCGGGAACAGTGAAGCTTTCTTT CAVWGGNSEAFF few TRBJ1-1 TRBV10-3 .
TGTGCCAGCAGTTGGCAGAACACTGAAGCTTTCTTT CASSWQNTEAFF . TRBJ1-1 TRBV2 .
TGTGCCAGCAGCTCGCCGGGACAGCGAGGGGGCTACACCTTC CASSSPGQRGGYTF few TRBJ1-2 TRBV7-9 TRBD1
TGTGCCAGCAGCCAAGATCTGGGCGCTAGCGGGTACTCCTACGAGCAGTACTTC CASSQDLGASGYSYEQYF . TRBJ2-7 TRBV4-2 TRBD2
TGTGCCAGCAGTTATCTCGGGGAGACCCAGTACTTC CASSYLGETQYF . TRBJ2-5 TRBV28 .
TGCAGCGTAGGGTGGGGACAGATGAACACTGAAGCTTTCTTT CSVGWGQMNTEAFF few TRBJ1-1 TRBV29-1 TRBD1
TGTGCCAGCAGCACAAACAGGGTTACCATGGAGCTGTTTTTT CASSTNRVTMELFF . TRBJ2-2 TRBV27 .
TGTGCCAGTAGTTCACAGGACAGGAGGTGGGAGACCCAGTACTTC CASSSQDRRWETQYF few TRBJ2-5 TRBV19 TRBD1
TGTGCCAGCGCGGGACAGATGAACACTGAAGCTTTCTTT CASAGQMNTEAFF few TRBJ1-1 TRBV13 TRBD1
TGTGCCAGCAGTTCCGGGAGAGGCTTTAATGAGCAGTTCTTC CASSSGRGFNEQFF . TRBJ2-1 TRBV28 .
TGTGCCAGCAGCGAGGGACAGGGGACCGAGAATGAAAAACTGTTTTTT CASSEGQGTENEKLFF many TRBJ1-4 TRBV7-8 TRBD1
TGTGCCAGCAGCCCCGGGACAGGGGGTGGGGAGACCCAGTACTTC CASSPGTGGGETQYF many TRBJ2-5 TRBV7-6 TRBD1
TGCGCCAGCAGCCAACCCGGGACTACAGATACGCAGTATTTT CASSQPGTTDTQYF . TRBJ2-3 TRBV4-1 .
TGTGCCTGGTGCCGGGAGGTGAACACTGAAGCTTTCTTT CAWCREVNTEAFF . TRBJ1-1 TRBV30 .
TGCAGCGTTGATCACCAGAACTATGGCTACACCTTC CSVDHQNYGYTF many TRBJ1-2 TRBV29-1 .
TGTGCCAGCAGTCCCGGGACAGGGGATTCACCCCTCCACTTT CASSPGTGDSPLHF few TRBJ1-6 TRBV27 TRBD1
TGCGCCAGCAGCCAAAGCGGGGATCTCCCAGATACGCAGTATTTT CASSQSGDLPDTQYF few TRBJ2-3 TRBV5-1 TRBD2
TGTGCCAGCAGTTCCTTTCAGGGGGCGCTTCAGCCCCAGCATTTT CASSSFQGALQPQHF . TRBJ1-5 TRBV28 TRBD1
TGTGCCAGCAGCCCGAGCGGGGCTCAGCCCCAGCATTTT CASSPSGAQPQHF few TRBJ1-5 TRBV7-2 .
TGCGCCAGCAGCCTCCAGGGCTACACCTTC CASSLQGYTF many TRBJ1-2 TRBV4-3 .
TGTGCCAGCACCGGGAACACTGAAGCTTTCTTT CASTGNTEAFF few TRBJ1-1 TRBV7-9 .
TGCAGCGTAGCCGGACAGGGGGTTTTTGATGGCTACACCTTC CSVAGQGVFDGYTF many TRBJ1-2 TRBV29-1 TRBD1
TGTGCCAGCAGTTTCAGGCCTGGGGGCTACACCTTC CASSFRPGGYTF many TRBJ1-2 TRBV28 .
TGTGCCAGTAGTGTGACAGGGGGAGAGACCCAGTACTTC CASSVTGGETQYF . TRBJ2-5 TRBV19 TRBD1
TGCAGCGTTGCTCCGGGACAGATCTATGGCTACACCTTC CSVAPGQIYGYTF few TRBJ1-2 TRBV29-1 TRBD1
TGTGCCAGCAAGAGGGAGGGATCAGAGACCCAGTACTTC CASKREGSETQYF few TRBJ2-5 TRBV6-5 TRBD2
TGTGCCAGCAGCTTAGAGGGGGGCTACACCTTC CASSLEGGYTF few TRBJ1-2 TRBV7-8 .
TGTGCCAGCAGCTTAACGGGACAGTTCACAGATACGCAGTATTTT CASSLTGQFTDTQYF . TRBJ2-3 TRBV7-3 TRBD1
TGTGCCAGCAGACTGGTACAGGGAAGGATTGATGAGCAGTTCTTC CASRLVQGRIDEQFF many TRBJ2-1 TRBV7-9 .
TGTGCCAGCAGCTTGGTACCTCGGGCTTTCTTT CASSLVPRAFF few TRBJ1-1 TRBV5-7 .
TGTGCCAGCAGCGCCCGACTGCCGGGGACCCAGTACTTC CASSARLPGTQYF few TRBJ2-5 TRBV9 .
TGTGCCAGCAGTAACGGACAGCAGTATGAAAAACTGTTTTTT CASSNGQQYEKLFF . TRBJ1-4 TRBV28 .
TGTGCCTGGAGTCGGAGCACGAACACTGAAGCTTTCTTT CAWSRSTNTEAFF few TRBJ1-1 TRBV30 .
TGTGCCAGCAGCTCAGTGGTCCCCGAGCAGTACTTC CASSSVVPEQYF few TRBJ2-7 TRBV28 .
TGTGCCAGCAGCCAACCCGGGTCGGCCGGAAACACCATATATTTT CASSQPGSAGNTIYF . TRBJ1-3 TRBV14 .